These 5 T cell receptor beta chains were sequenced from one sample in a study of T cell clones after liver transplantation. The repertoire was sequenced with immunoSEQ multiplex PCR; TCRdb's copy has only in-frame clones and lacks some. The table has around 60,000 clones, 71% seen once. Sequencing was performed on CD4+ T cells from blood, taken before liver transplant. These receptors were obtained from a human donor who received a liver transplant.

The CDR3 nucleotides read TGTGCCAGCAGCTCTACTAGCACAGATACGCAGTATTTT. It codes for CASSSTSTDTQYF. The rearrangement joins TRBV7-2 to TRBJ2-3; D uncertain. V lost 4 bases and J 0 bases, leaving 5 bases between the germline ends. Germline V lookup: CDR1 SGHTA, CDR2 FQGNSA. The CDR3 sequence is 13 residues long.

The rearrangement links TRBV19 to TRBJ2-2, with no clear D. CDR1 and CDR2 (germline): LNHDA, SQIVND (reference sequence). Trimming pared 0 bases from V and 1 base from J, leaving 3 bases between. The CDR3 length is 14 residues. Here the CDR3 DNA reads TGTGCCAGTAGTATAGACATGAACACCGGGGAGCTGTTTTTT. Its protein product is CASSIDMNTGELFF.

This clone was detected only once. The chain links TRBV4-2 to TRBJ1-3; D is undetermined. The CDR3 contains 15 residues. Germline values: CDR1 LGHNA, CDR2 YNFKEQ. The germline V and J ends were trimmed by 4 bases and 0 bases, with 10 bases remaining between them. CDR3: CASSLDTYSGNTIYF. CDR3 coding DNA: TGTGCCAGCAGCCTCGACACTTACTCTGGAAACACCATATATTTT.

This rearrangement joins TRBV6-5 to TRBJ1-1, with 10 nucleotides matching TRBD1. The CDR3 sequence is 15 residues long. CDR1 MNHEY and CDR2 SVGAGI come from the germline V gene. The J segment lost 4 bases and the V segment lost 5 bases, leaving 7 bases of the junction unmatched. CDR3 sequence: CASSRLRTGGTEAFF. The CDR3, as DNA: TGTGCCAGCAGTAGACTGAGGACAGGGGGCACTGAAGCTTTCTTT.

The chain has TRBV6-5 and TRBJ2-7; TRBD1 matches 8 bases. Unmatched junction bases numbered 7, after V lost 6 bases and J lost 6 bases. Germline V gives CDR1 MNHEY, CDR2 SVGAGI. The CDR3 is made up of 13 amino acids. Here the CDR3 DNA reads TGTGCCAGCAGGGGACAGGAAATCTCCGAGCAGTACTTC. As protein: CASRGQEISEQYF.